These T cell receptor beta chains were read from a single sample in a study of PD-1 blockade in classical Hodgkin lymphoma. Sequencing was performed with immunoSEQ multiplex PCR; in TCRdb, only in-frame clones are kept and a portion is missing. The data contain about 13,000 clones, 85% to 90% of them seen just once; the ten biggest clones take up roughly 0.48%. The sample was CD4+ T cells from blood, taken at baseline. The receptors were gathered from a human donor with classical Hodgkin lymphoma. Both conserved end residues are part of each CDR3. D genes are given only for firm matches. Clone size appears in some rows only: once, few, many, or a class for an expanded clone.

J: TRBJ2-7
V: TRBV7-2
D: TRBD1
size: .
DNA: TGTGCCAGCAGCACGGGACAGGGAGGGTACGAGCAGTACTTC
CDR3: CASSTGQGGYEQYF

J: TRBJ2-3
V: TRBV28
D: TRBD2
size: once
DNA: TGTGCCAGCAGTTACCGGACTAGCGGGAGTCGCACAGATACGCAGTATTTT
CDR3: CASSYRTSGSRTDTQYF

J: TRBJ2-1
V: TRBV7-9
D: .
size: .
DNA: TGTGCCAGCAGCTCCCCGAGCGATGAGCAGTTCTTC
CDR3: CASSSPSDEQFF

J: TRBJ2-5
V: TRBV2
D: TRBD1
size: .
DNA: TGTGCCAGCAGCCAGGGACAGAAGTCTGAGACCCAGTACTTC
CDR3: CASSQGQKSETQYF

J: TRBJ2-5
V: TRBV15
D: .
size: .
DNA: TGTGCCACCAGCACAGGGAACGCAGAGACCCAGTACTTC
CDR3: CATSTGNAETQYF

J: TRBJ2-3
V: TRBV5-6
D: .
size: .
DNA: TGTGCCAGCAGCTTGGGTCACGACCTGGGTGCGGGCACAGATACGCAGTATTTT
CDR3: CASSLGHDLGAGTDTQYF

J: TRBJ2-1
V: TRBV12-5
D: .
size: once
DNA: TGTGCTAGTGGTTCGACAAATCGGGGCTACTCCTACAATGAGCAGTTCTTC
CDR3: CASGSTNRGYSYNEQFF

J: TRBJ1-3
V: TRBV10-3
D: .
size: .
DNA: TGTGCCATCAGTGACCACGGGAAGGGATCTCCCTCTGGAAACACCATATATTTT
CDR3: CAISDHGKGSPSGNTIYF

J: TRBJ1-4
V: TRBV28
D: .
size: once
DNA: TGTGCCAGCAGTTGGGACCGTCGAAAACTGTTTTTT
CDR3: CASSWDRRKLFF

J: TRBJ1-4
V: TRBV5-6
D: .
size: .
DNA: TGTGCCAGCAGCTTGTCGGCAGGGAGGCCGTTTAATGAAAAACTGTTTTTT
CDR3: CASSLSAGRPFNEKLFF

J: TRBJ2-3
V: TRBV11-2
D: .
size: .
DNA: TGTGCCAGCAGCTTCAGGGTCACAGATACGCAGTATTTT
CDR3: CASSFRVTDTQYF

J: TRBJ1-1
V: TRBV6-1
D: .
size: few
DNA: TGTGCCAGCAGTGGAATGTACGAAAGAGCTTTCTTT
CDR3: CASSGMYERAFF

J: TRBJ1-5
V: TRBV6-5
D: .
size: .
DNA: TGTGCCAGCAGACCAGAGGGTGGGCAGCCCCAGCATTTT
CDR3: CASRPEGGQPQHF

J: TRBJ2-5
V: TRBV28
D: .
size: .
DNA: TGTGCCAGCAGTCCTGGCTCGGGCAGGCTGCTTGCGGAGACCCAGTACTTC
CDR3: CASSPGSGRLLAETQYF

J: TRBJ2-3
V: TRBV14
D: .
size: .
DNA: TGTGCCAGCAGCCAAGTGAAAGTCCCAACAGATACGCAGTATTTT
CDR3: CASSQVKVPTDTQYF

J: TRBJ2-3
V: TRBV27
D: .
size: .
DNA: TGTGCCAGCAGTTTCGCAGATACGCAGTATTTT
CDR3: CASSFADTQYF

J: TRBJ1-5
V: TRBV5-8
D: TRBD1
size: .
DNA: TGTGCCAGCAGCTTGGAGACAGGGGGCGCGGTGAATCAGCCCCAGCATTTT
CDR3: CASSLETGGAVNQPQHF

J: TRBJ1-5
V: TRBV10-2
D: .
size: once
DNA: TGCGCCAGCTCCTCCCCTCAGGGTCTCAATCAGCCCCAGCATTTT
CDR3: CASSSPQGLNQPQHF

J: TRBJ2-5
V: TRBV28
D: TRBD2
size: .
DNA: TGTGCCAGCATCCGCCTAAGACTAGCGGGAGGGCAAGAGACCCAGTACTTC
CDR3: CASIRLRLAGGQETQYF

J: TRBJ2-5
V: TRBV7-9
D: .
size: .
DNA: TGTGCCAGCAGCCATCTGGTGGGGGAGAGGGAGACCCAGTACTTC
CDR3: CASSHLVGERETQYF

J: TRBJ2-3
V: TRBV7-9
D: TRBD2
size: .
DNA: TGTGCCAGCAGCACTAGCGGACTCACAGATACGCAGTATTTT
CDR3: CASSTSGLTDTQYF

J: TRBJ2-1
V: TRBV11-2
D: TRBD2
size: once
DNA: TGTGCCAGCAGCTTAAGTCTAGCGGGGGGGCCCCCCAACAATGAGCAGTTCTTC
CDR3: CASSLSLAGGPPNNEQFF

J: TRBJ1-5
V: TRBV28
D: .
size: .
DNA: TGTGCCAGCAGTTTAGGAGAAGGATATAGCAATCAGCCCCAGCATTTT
CDR3: CASSLGEGYSNQPQHF

J: TRBJ1-5
V: TRBV7-8
D: .
size: .
DNA: TGTGCCAGCAGCCGAACCCCGACGGGGGGATCTAGCAATCAGCCCCAGCATTTT
CDR3: CASSRTPTGGSSNQPQHF

J: TRBJ2-7
V: TRBV23-1
D: .
size: .
DNA: TGCGCCAGCAGTCAATCTGGGCAGGTCGAAGGCTACGAGCAGTACTTC
CDR3: CASSQSGQVEGYEQYF

J: TRBJ1-6
V: TRBV11-2
D: TRBD1
size: few
DNA: TGTGCCAGCAGCCTGGGACAGCGGGGTTCACCCCTCCACTTT
CDR3: CASSLGQRGSPLHF

J: TRBJ2-5
V: TRBV7-8
D: TRBD1
size: .
DNA: TGTGCCAGCAGGTTTCCCTATACAGGGGGCTGGGAGACCCAGTACTTC
CDR3: CASRFPYTGGWETQYF

J: TRBJ2-5
V: TRBV19
D: .
size: .
DNA: TGTGCCAGTATGTCGGGGGCCACAAACGACCAAGAGACCCAGTACTTC
CDR3: CASMSGATNDQETQYF

J: TRBJ1-4
V: TRBV5-4
D: .
size: .
DNA: TGTGCCAGCAGCTTTTTCCCGGGGGCGGCAGCTAATGAAAAACTGTTTTTT
CDR3: CASSFFPGAAANEKLFF

J: TRBJ1-6
V: TRBV6-1
D: .
size: .
DNA: TGTGCCAGCAGTGGCAGGGGCTATAATTCACCCCTCCACTTT
CDR3: CASSGRGYNSPLHF

J: TRBJ1-2
V: TRBV28
D: TRBD1
size: few
DNA: TGTGCCAGCACGGGACAGCCAAGGACCTATGGCTACACCTTC
CDR3: CASTGQPRTYGYTF

J: TRBJ2-1
V: TRBV28
D: TRBD2
size: .
DNA: TGTGCCAGCAGTGTTGGGGGGGGACTAAGTTGGGGTGAGCAGTTCTTC
CDR3: CASSVGGGLSWGEQFF

J: TRBJ1-5
V: TRBV6-6
D: .
size: .
DNA: TGTGCCAGCAGTTACAGGGATTATCAGCCCCAGCATTTT
CDR3: CASSYRDYQPQHF

J: TRBJ2-1
V: TRBV6-6
D: .
size: .
DNA: TGTGCCAGCAGTTACATTACAGAAGGCCTTGAGCAGTTCTTC
CDR3: CASSYITEGLEQFF

J: TRBJ2-4
V: TRBV10-2
D: TRBD2
size: .
DNA: TGCGCCAGCATGCGACTAGCGGGGGGGAAAAACATTCAGTACTTC
CDR3: CASMRLAGGKNIQYF

J: TRBJ1-1
V: TRBV20-1
D: .
size: .
DNA: TGCAGTGCTAGAGCCTACACTGAAGCTTTCTTT
CDR3: CSARAYTEAFF

J: TRBJ2-5
V: TRBV7-6
D: TRBD2
size: .
DNA: TGTGCCAGCAGCCCAAACCCGACTAGCGGGGGGTACCAAGAGACCCAGTACTTC
CDR3: CASSPNPTSGGYQETQYF

J: TRBJ2-7
V: TRBV2
D: TRBD1
size: .
DNA: TGTGCCAGCAGTAGCCGACAGGGGGCCTACGAGCAGTACTTC
CDR3: CASSSRQGAYEQYF

J: TRBJ2-7
V: TRBV5-1
D: TRBD2
size: .
DNA: TGCGCCAGCAGCTTGGGTGGGACTAGCGGGAGCTACGAGCAGTACTTC
CDR3: CASSLGGTSGSYEQYF

J: TRBJ2-7
V: TRBV18
D: .
size: .
DNA: TGTGCCAGCTCACCCCCGGCAGGTGGGTCGGAGCAGTACTTC
CDR3: CASSPPAGGSEQYF

J: TRBJ1-2
V: TRBV29-1
D: TRBD1
size: .
DNA: TGCAGCGCCGGACAGGGGGCCCTTGGGGGCTACACCTTC
CDR3: CSAGQGALGGYTF

J: TRBJ2-7
V: TRBV19
D: TRBD1
size: .
DNA: TGTGCCAGTAGTCGCGAGCTGGGACAGAGCTACGAGCAGTACTTC
CDR3: CASSRELGQSYEQYF

J: TRBJ2-7
V: TRBV10-3
D: .
size: .
DNA: TGTGCCATCACTAACAGGGCAGGCTACGAGCAGTACTTC
CDR3: CAITNRAGYEQYF

J: TRBJ1-6
V: TRBV7-9
D: TRBD1
size: .
DNA: TGTGCCAGCAGCTCAGGGACAGGGGGTAGATCACCCCTCCACTTT
CDR3: CASSSGTGGRSPLHF

J: TRBJ2-1
V: TRBV6-6
D: .
size: once
DNA: TGTGCCAGCAGCCCTCAGGATTACAATGAGCAGTTCTTC
CDR3: CASSPQDYNEQFF

J: TRBJ2-1
V: TRBV11-3
D: .
size: .
DNA: TGTGCCAGCAGCTTAGGTGTAAATGAGCAGTTCTTC
CDR3: CASSLGVNEQFF

J: TRBJ2-6
V: TRBV5-1
D: .
size: .
DNA: TGCGCCAGCAGCTTGGACGGAGCTTCTGGGGCCAACGTCCTGACTTTC
CDR3: CASSLDGASGANVLTF

J: TRBJ2-5
V: TRBV10-1
D: TRBD2
size: .
DNA: TGCGCCAGCAGTGATGGAACCGGGGTGGCTAGCGGGAGATGGGAGACCCAGTACTTC
CDR3: CASSDGTGVASGRWETQYF

J: TRBJ2-4
V: TRBV5-1
D: TRBD1
size: .
DNA: TGCGCCAGCAGCTCCGGGACAGCCAACATTCAGTACTTC
CDR3: CASSSGTANIQYF

J: TRBJ2-7
V: TRBV6-6
D: .
size: .
DNA: TGTGCCACAACAGCCGGGTTTGAGCAGTACTTC
CDR3: CATTAGFEQYF

J: TRBJ1-1
V: TRBV7-2
D: .
size: .
DNA: TGTGCCAGCAGCTTAGCTTGGGTGAACACTGAAGCTTTCTTT
CDR3: CASSLAWVNTEAFF

J: TRBJ2-6
V: TRBV28
D: .
size: .
DNA: TGTGCCAGCAGTTTCAATGGGGCCAACGTCCTGACTTTC
CDR3: CASSFNGANVLTF

J: TRBJ2-7
V: TRBV5-1
D: TRBD1
size: .
DNA: TGCGCCAGCAGCTCCTCAGACAGGGGCCGTACATCTCACTTC
CDR3: CASSSSDRGRTSHF

J: TRBJ2-7
V: TRBV7-9
D: .
size: .
DNA: TGTGCCAGCAGCTTAAGCTACGAGCAGTACTTC
CDR3: CASSLSYEQYF

J: TRBJ1-4
V: TRBV10-3
D: .
size: .
DNA: TGTGCCATCAGGGAGGGCCGGTCTGAAAAACTGTTTTTT
CDR3: CAIREGRSEKLFF

J: TRBJ2-2
V: TRBV4-1
D: .
size: .
DNA: TGCGCCAGCAGCCAAGTCGGGGATACCGGGGAGCTGTTTTTT
CDR3: CASSQVGDTGELFF

J: TRBJ1-4
V: TRBV4-1
D: .
size: .
DNA: TGCGCCAGCAGCCAAGCCTCTGTTATGGGTTCGATTGCAACTAATGAAAAACTGTTTTTT
CDR3: CASSQASVMGSIATNEKLFF